A single count supports the clone carrying this TCR beta chain. The antigen is unknown. The record originates from a study of radiotherapy plus CTLA-4 blockade in lung cancer. Whole-study results and caveats: Tumor-derived TCR clones expanded in blood after radiotherapy plus ipilimumab. Response was reportedly best predicted by early blood T cell clone dynamics, with interferon-beta.

Generated by immunoSEQ multiplex PCR, the TCRdb table keeps only in-frame clones and is missing some. The table has 100,000 to 150,000 clones, nearly 80% seen once. Focal radiation was given together with CTLA-4 blockade (ipilimumab) to patients with chemo-refractory metastatic non-small-cell lung cancer. The sample was peripheral blood, taken from a patient treated with radiotherapy plus ipilimumab. The TCR was taken from a human donor with non-small cell lung cancer who had a partial response to radiotherapy plus ipilimumab.

The CDR3, as DNA: TGCGCCAGCAGCTTACCTGCGGAGCAGGGAACCAAAAACATTCAGTACTTC. Translation: CASSLPAEQGTKNIQYF. The chain links TRBV5-1 to TRBJ2-4, with TRBD1 as a possible D gene (5 bases). This CDR3 is built from 17 residues. V dropped 2 bases and J dropped 2 bases, with 17 bases sitting between them. Germline CDR1 SGHRS, CDR2 YFSETQ. The full variable domain, with the rest looked up from reference TRBV5-1 and TRBJ2-4, is KAGVTQTPRYLIKTRGQQVTLSCSPISGHRSVSWYQQTPGQGLQFLFEYFSETQRNKGNFPGRFSGRQFSNSRSEMNVSTLELGDSALYLCASSLPAEQGTKNIQYFGAGTRLSVL.